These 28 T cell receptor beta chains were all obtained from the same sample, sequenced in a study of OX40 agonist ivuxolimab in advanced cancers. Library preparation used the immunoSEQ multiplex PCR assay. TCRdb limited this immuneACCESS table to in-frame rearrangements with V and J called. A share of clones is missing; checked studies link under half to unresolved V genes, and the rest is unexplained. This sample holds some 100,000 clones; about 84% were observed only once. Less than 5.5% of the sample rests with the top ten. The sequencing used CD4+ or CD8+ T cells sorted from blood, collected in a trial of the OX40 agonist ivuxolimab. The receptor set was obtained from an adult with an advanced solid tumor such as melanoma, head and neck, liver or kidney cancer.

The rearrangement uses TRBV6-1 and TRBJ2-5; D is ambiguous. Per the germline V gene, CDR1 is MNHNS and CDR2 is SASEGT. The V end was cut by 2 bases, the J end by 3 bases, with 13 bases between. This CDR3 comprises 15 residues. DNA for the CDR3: TGTGCCAGCAGTGAAAGGGAAGGGTGGGAAGAGACCCAGTACTTC. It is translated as CASSEREGWEETQYF.

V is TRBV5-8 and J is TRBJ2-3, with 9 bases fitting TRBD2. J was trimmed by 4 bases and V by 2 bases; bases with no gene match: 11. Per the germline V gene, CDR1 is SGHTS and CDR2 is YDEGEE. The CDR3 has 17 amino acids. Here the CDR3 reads CASSFSGSGSLADTQYF. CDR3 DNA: TGTGCCAGCAGCTTTTCGGGTAGCGGGAGTCTGGCAGATACGCAGTATTTT. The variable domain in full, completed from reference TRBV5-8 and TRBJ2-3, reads EAGVTQSPTHLIKTRGQQATLRCSPISGHTSVYWYQQALGLGLQFLLWYDEGEERNRGNFPPRFSGRQFPNYSSELNVNALELEDSALYLCASSFSGSGSLADTQYFGPGTRLTVL.

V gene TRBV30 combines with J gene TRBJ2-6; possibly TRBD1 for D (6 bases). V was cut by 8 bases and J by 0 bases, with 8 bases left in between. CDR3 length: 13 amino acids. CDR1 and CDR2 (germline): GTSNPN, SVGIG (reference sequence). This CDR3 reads CAAGVSGANVLTF. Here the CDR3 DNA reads TGTGCCGCAGGGGTCTCTGGGGCCAACGTCCTGACTTTC.

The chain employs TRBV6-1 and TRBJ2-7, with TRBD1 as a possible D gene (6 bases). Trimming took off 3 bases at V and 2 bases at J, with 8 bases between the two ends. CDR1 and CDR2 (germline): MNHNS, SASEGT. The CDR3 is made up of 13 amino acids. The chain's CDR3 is CASSDNRAYEQYF. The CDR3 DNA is TGTGCCAGCAGTGATAACAGGGCCTACGAGCAGTACTTC.

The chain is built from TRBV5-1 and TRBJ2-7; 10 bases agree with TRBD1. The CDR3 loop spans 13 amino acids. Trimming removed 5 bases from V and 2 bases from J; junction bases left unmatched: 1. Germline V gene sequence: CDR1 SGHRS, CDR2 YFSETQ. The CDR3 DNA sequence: TGCGCCAGCAGGGGACAGGGGCCCTACGAGCAGTACTTC. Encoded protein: CASRGQGPYEQYF.

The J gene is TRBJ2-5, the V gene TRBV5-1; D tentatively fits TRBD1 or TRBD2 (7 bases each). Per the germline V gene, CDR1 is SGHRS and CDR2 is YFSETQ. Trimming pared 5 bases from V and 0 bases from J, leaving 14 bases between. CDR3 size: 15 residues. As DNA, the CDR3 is TGCGCCAGCAGGACAGGGAGGGGGTACCAAGAGACCCAGTACTTC. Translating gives CASRTGRGYQETQYF.

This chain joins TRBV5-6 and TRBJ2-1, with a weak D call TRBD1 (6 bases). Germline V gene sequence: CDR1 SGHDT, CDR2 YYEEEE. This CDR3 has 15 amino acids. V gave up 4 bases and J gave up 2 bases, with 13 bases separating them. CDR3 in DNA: TGTGCCAGCAGCGATTGGACAGCCCCCTACAATGAGCAGTTCTTC. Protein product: CASSDWTAPYNEQFF.

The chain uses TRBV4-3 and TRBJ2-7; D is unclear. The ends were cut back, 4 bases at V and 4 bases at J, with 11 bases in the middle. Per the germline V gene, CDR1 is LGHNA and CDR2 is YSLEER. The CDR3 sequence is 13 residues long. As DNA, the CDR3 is TGCGCCAGCAGCCCAGGCAGAGATTACGAGCAGTACTTC. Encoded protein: CASSPGRDYEQYF.

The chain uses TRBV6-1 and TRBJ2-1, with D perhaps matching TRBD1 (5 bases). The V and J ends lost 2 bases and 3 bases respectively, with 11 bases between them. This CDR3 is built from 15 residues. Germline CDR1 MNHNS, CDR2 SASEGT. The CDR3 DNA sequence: TGTGCCAGCAGTGAACGGCAGGGCTTCTACAATGAGCAGTTCTTC. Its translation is CASSERQGFYNEQFF.

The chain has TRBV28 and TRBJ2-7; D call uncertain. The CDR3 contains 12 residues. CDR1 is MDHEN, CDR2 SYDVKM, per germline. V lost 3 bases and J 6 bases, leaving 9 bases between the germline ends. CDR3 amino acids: CASSFMVSEQYF. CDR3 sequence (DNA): TGTGCCAGCAGTTTCATGGTTAGCGAGCAGTACTTC.

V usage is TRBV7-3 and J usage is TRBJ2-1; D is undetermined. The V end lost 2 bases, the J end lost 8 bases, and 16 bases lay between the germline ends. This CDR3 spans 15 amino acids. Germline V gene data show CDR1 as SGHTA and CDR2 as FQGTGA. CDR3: CASSLSPIRFHEQFF. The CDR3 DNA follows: TGTGCCAGCAGCTTATCGCCCATTCGGTTCCATGAGCAGTTCTTC.

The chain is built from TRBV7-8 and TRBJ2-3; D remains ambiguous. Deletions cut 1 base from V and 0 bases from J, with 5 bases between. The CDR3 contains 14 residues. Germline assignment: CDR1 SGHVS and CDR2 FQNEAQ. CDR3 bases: TGTGCCAGCAGCTTAGTTTACAGCACAGATACGCAGTATTTT. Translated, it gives CASSLVYSTDTQYF.

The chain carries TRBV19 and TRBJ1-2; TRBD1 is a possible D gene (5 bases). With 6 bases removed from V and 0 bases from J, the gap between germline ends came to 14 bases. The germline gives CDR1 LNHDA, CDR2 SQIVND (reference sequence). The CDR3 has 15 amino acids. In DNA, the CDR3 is TGTGCCAGTAGCCCCCTGAGGGGCCCTAACTATGGCTACACCTTC. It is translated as CASSPLRGPNYGYTF.

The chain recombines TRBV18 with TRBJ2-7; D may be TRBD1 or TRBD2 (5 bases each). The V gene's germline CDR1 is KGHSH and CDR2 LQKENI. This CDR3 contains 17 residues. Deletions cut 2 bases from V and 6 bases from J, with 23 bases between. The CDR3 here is CASSPTLSGRSPREQYF. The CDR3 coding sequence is TGTGCCAGCTCACCAACCCTTTCGGGGCGAAGTCCTCGCGAGCAGTACTTC.

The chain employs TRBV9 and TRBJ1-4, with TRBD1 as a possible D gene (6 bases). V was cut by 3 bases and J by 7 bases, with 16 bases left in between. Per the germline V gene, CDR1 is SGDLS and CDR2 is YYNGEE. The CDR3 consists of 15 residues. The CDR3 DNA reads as TGTGCCAGCAGCGCGGGTACAGGGAGGACTGAAAAACTGTTTTTT. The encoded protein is CASSAGTGRTEKLFF.

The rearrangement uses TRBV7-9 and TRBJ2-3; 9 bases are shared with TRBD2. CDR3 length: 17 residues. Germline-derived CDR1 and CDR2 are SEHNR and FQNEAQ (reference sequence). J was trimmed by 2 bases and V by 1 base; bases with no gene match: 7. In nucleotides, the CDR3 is TGTGCCAGCAGCTTAGGCGTTAGCGGGGGACCCACAGATACGCAGTATTTT. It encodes CASSLGVSGGPTDTQYF.

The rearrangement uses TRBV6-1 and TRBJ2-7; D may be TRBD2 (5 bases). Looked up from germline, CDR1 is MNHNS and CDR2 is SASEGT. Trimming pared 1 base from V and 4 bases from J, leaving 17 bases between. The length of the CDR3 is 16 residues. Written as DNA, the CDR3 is TGTGCCAGCAGTGAAGTCGGGCGGGTCCATTCGTACGAGCAGTACTTC. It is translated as CASSEVGRVHSYEQYF.

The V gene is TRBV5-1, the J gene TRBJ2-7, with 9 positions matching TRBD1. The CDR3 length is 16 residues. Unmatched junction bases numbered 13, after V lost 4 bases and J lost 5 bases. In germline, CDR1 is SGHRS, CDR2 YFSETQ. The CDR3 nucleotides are TGCGCCAGCAGCCTGAACCCCGGGACAGGGTACGACGAGCAGTACTTC. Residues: CASSLNPGTGYDEQYF.

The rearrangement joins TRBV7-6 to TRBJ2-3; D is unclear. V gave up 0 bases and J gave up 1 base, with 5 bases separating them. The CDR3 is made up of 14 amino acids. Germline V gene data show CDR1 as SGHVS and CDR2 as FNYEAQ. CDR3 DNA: TGTGCCAGCAGCTTAGCAGGCCGCACAGATACGCAGTATTTT. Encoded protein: CASSLAGRTDTQYF.

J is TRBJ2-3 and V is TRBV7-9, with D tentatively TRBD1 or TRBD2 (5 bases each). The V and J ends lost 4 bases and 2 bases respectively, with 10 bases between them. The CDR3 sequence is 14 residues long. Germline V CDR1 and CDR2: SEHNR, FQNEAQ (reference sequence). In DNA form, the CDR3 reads TGTGCCAGCAGCTCCCGGGACCTCACAGATACGCAGTATTTT. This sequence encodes CASSSRDLTDTQYF. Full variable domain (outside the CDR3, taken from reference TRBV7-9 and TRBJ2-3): DTGVSQNPRHKITKRGQNVTFRCDPISEHNRLYWYRQTLGQGPEFLTYFQNEAQLEKSRLLSDRFSAERPKGSFSTLEIQRTEQGDSAMYLCASSSRDLTDTQYFGPGTRLTVL.

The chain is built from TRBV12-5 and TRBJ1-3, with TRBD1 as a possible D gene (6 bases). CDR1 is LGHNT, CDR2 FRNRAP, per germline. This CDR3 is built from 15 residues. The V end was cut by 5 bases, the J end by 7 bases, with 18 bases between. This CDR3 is CASGPSGGQGNTIYF. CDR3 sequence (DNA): TGTGCTAGTGGTCCCTCCGGCGGCCAGGGGAACACCATATATTTT.

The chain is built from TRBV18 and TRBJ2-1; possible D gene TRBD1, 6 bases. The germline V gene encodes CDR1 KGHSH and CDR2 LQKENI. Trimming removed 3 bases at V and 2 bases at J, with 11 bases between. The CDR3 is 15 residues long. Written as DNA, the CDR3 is TGTGCCAGCTCACCGAGGGCAGGGGCCTACAATGAGCAGTTCTTC. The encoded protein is CASSPRAGAYNEQFF.

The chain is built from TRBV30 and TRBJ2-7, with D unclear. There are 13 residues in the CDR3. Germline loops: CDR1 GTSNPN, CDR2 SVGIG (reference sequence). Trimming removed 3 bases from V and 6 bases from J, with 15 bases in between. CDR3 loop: CAWRVLGQREQYF. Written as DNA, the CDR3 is TGTGCCTGGAGAGTTCTAGGGCAGCGCGAGCAGTACTTC.

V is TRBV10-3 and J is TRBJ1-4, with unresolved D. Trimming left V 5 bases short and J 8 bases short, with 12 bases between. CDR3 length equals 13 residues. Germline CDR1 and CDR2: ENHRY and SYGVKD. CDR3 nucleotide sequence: TGTGCCATCAGTCCGGAGGGCCCCGAAAAACTGTTTTTT. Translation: CAISPEGPEKLFF.

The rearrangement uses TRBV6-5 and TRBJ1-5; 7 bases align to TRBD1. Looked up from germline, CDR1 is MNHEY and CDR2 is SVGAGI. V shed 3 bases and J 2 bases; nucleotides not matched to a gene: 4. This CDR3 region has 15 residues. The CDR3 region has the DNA TGTGCCAGCAGTTATTTAGGGGGCGGCAATCAGCCCCAGCATTTT. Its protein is CASSYLGGGNQPQHF.

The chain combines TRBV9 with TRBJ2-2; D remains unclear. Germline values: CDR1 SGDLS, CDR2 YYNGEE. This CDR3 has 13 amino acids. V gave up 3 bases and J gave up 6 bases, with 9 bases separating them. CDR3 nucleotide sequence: TGTGCCAGCAGCGCCTCCCTAGCCGGGGAGCTGTTTTTT. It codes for CASSASLAGELFF.

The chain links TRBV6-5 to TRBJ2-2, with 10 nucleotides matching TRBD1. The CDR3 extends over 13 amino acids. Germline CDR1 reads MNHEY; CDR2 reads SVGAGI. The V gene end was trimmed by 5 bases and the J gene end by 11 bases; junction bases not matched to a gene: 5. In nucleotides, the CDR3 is TGTGCCAGCAGTAGGGACAGGGGCGGAGAGCTGTTTTTT. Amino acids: CASSRDRGGELFF.

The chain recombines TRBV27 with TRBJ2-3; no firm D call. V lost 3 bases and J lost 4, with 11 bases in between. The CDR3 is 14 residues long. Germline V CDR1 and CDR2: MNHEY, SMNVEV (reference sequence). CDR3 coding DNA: TGTGCCAGCAGTTTGAAGGGTCCGGCAGATACGCAGTATTTT. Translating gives CASSLKGPADTQYF.